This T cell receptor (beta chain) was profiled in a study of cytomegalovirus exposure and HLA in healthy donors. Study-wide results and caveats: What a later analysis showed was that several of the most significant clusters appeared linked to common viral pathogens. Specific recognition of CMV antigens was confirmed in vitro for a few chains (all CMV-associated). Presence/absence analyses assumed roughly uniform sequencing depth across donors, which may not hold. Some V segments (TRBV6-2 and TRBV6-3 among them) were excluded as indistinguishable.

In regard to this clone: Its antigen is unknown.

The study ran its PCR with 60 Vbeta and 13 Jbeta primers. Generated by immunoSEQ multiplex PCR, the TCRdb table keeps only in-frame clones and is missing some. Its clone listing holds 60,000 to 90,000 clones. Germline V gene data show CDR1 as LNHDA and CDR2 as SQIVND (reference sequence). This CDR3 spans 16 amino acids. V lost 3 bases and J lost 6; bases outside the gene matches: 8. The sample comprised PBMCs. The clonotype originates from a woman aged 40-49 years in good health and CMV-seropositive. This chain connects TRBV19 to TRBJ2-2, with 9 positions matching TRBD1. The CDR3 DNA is TGTGCCAGTAGTATTCATACAGGGGGCTCGGCCGGGGAGCTGTTTTTT. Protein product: CASSIHTGGSAGELFF.